The present entry profiles one T cell receptor beta chain with its context. Its antigen remains unidentified. The input lacks base qualities; no much larger clone sits a single base away. The data originate from a study of T cell responses to AZD1222 COVID-19 vaccine (dated by TCRdb to about 2021). In the study overall: AZD1222 recipients given second doses at about 4 weeks or at about 12 weeks were pooled, since spike-specific TCR depth and breadth were not found to differ between the two schedules. Trial participants were enrolled into age subgroups of 18-55, 56-69 and 70-plus years, which contained about 150, 27 and 61 TCR-sequenced participants, respectively. A total of approximately 250 trial participants underwent TCR sequencing, of whom 200 to 220 had received two doses of AZD1222 and roughly 26 had received two doses of the MenACWY control vaccine.

The CDR3 runs 17 residues from the cysteine to the phenylalanine. Kept here is only the CDR3 DNA, which spans 51 bases and is read in frame from base 1. In the germline V gene, CDR1 corresponds to LGHNA and CDR2 to YSLEER. V is cut by 0 bases and J by 2 bases, and the space between the germline ends is 14 bases. Summary of the overall study and its limitations: In the small 56-69-year group, the increase in depth fell short of significance, most likely because of low power. Most participants were white British and females outnumbered males, and the authors suggested that clonal diversity may have been underestimated. Nearly half of unique spike-specific TCRs reportedly recognized epitopes outside regions mutated in the B.1.351 and B.1.1.7 variants. The vaccine-associated CD4 TCRs covered the entire spike protein, and the dominant responses fell in regions 160-218 and 743-854. Because no day 14 peak-response samples were available, the repertoires could be characterized only after the peak T cell response. Conclusions about previously exposed vaccinees are limited because only five to seven AZD1222 recipients were SARS-CoV-2 seropositive at baseline. After two AZD1222 doses, spike-specific TCR breadth and depth were significantly higher than at day 0 and than in MenACWY recipients.

The time point label on this specimen signifies: baseline before first vaccination. Vaccinee samples were obtained from the UK trials COV001 and COV002, which included a single-blind randomized controlled phase 2/3 trial of AZD1222 (ChAdOx1 nCoV-19) in healthy adults. Trial participant PBMC samples were collected at day 0 and day 28 after the second dose for TCRbeta chain sequencing. The CDR3 regions of human TCRbeta chains were analyzed by immunosequencing. Per the original workflow: Repertoire TCRs were checked for matches against a reference library of SARS-CoV-2-specific TCRs that had been generated using the MIRA antigen-specificity platform. Breadth meant the fraction of unique TCRs that were SARS-CoV-2-associated, whereas depth meant the fraction of total T cells that were SARS-CoV-2-associated. Each spike-specific TCR was assigned to its reactive spike region and to a CD4 or CD8 class using the MIRA data. Log10-transformed breadth and depth values were compared by one-way ANOVA with Sidak's multiple comparisons tests. TCRdb provides this immuneACCESS table in a form limited to in-frame rearrangements. Some clones are lacking; in checked studies, under half of them reflect an unresolved V gene, and why the rest are absent is not known. V and J calls and clone size are those listed in that table; D and trimming were worked out from the DNA. Present in this sample are about 150,000 clones, about 91% of which were seen just once. The top ten clonotypes cover roughly 2.1% of the sample.

In this chain, TRBV4-3 is recombined with TRBJ2-1, with a tentative D gene TRBD2 over 6 matching bases. The clonotype comes from an adult in good health. The specimen was peripheral blood, collected on day 0 of AZD1222 vaccination. The base sequence is TGCGCCAGCAGCCAAGAGGCGGGGCGGGCACCCTACAATGAGCAGTTCTTC. It specifies CASSQEAGRAPYNEQFF.